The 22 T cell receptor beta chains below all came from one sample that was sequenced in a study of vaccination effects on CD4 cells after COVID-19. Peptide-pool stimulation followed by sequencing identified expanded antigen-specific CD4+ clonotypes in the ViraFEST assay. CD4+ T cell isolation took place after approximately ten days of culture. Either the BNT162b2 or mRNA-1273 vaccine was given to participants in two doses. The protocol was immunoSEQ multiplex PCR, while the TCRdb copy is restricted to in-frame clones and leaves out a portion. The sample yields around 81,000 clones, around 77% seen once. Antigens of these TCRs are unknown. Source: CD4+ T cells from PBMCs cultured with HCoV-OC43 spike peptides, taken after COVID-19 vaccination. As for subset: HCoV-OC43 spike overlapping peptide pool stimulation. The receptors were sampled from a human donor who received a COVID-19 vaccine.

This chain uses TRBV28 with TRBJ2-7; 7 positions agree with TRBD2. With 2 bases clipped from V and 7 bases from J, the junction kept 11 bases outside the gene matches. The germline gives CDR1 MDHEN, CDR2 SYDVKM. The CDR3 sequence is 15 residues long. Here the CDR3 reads CASSLASSGPWEQYV. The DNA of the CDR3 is TGTGCCAGCAGTTTAGCCTCTAGCGGTCCTTGGGAGCAGTACGTC.

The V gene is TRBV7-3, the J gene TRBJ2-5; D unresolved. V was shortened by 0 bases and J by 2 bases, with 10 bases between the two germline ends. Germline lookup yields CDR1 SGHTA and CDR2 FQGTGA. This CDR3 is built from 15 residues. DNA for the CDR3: TGTGCCAGCAGCTTAACGTCCAGCACACAAGAGACCCAGTACTTC. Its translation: CASSLTSSTQETQYF.

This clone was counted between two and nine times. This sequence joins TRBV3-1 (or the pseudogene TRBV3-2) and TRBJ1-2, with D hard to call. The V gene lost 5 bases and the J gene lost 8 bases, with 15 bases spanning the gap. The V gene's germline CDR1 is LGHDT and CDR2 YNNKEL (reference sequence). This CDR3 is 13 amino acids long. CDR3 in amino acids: CASSSGPDGGYTF. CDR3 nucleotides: TGTGCCAGCAGCTCGGGCCCCGACGGGGGCTACACCTTC.

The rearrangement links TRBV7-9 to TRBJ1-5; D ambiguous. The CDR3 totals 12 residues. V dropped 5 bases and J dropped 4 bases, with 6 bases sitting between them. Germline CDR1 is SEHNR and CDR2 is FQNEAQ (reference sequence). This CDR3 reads CASSRHNQPQHF. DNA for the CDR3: TGTGCCAGCAGCCGCCATAATCAGCCCCAGCATTTT.

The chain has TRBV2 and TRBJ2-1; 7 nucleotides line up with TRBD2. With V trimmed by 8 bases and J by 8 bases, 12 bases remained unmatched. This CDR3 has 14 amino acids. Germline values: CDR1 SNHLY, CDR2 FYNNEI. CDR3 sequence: CASEGTIPIYEQFF. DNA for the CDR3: TGTGCCAGCGAAGGGACTATCCCTATCTATGAGCAGTTCTTC.

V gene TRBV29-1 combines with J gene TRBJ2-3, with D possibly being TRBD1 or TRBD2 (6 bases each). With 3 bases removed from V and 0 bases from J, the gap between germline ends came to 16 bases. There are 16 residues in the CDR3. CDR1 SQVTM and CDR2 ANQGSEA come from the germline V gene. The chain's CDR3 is CSVDGAGGVSTDTQYF. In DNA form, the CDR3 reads TGCAGCGTTGACGGGGCCGGGGGCGTGAGCACAGATACGCAGTATTTT.

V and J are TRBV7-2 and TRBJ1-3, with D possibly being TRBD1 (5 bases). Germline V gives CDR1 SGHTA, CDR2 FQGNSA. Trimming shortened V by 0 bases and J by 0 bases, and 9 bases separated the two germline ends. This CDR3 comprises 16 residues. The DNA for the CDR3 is TGTGCCAGCAGCTTAGCACAGGTTCACTCTGGAAACACCATATATTTT. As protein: CASSLAQVHSGNTIYF.

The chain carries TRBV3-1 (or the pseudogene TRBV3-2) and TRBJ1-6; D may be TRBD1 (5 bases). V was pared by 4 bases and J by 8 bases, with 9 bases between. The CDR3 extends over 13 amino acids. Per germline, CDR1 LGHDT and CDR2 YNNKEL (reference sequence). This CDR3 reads CASSRQLDSPLHF. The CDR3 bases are TGTGCCAGCAGCCGACAGTTAGATTCACCCCTCCACTTT.

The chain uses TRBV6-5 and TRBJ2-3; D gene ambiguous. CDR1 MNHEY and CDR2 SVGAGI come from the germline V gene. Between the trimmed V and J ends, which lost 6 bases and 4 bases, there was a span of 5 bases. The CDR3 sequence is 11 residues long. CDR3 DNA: TGTGCCAGCAGCACACCAGATACGCAGTATTTT. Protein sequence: CASSTPDTQYF.

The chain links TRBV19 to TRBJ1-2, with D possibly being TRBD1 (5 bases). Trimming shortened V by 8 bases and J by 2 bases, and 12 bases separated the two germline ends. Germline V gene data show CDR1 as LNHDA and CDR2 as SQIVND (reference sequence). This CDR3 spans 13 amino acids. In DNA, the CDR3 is TGTGCCAGTGGAGGGACGGTAAACTATGGCTACACCTTC. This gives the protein CASGGTVNYGYTF. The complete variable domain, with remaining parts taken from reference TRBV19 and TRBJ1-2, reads DGGITQSPKYLFRKEGQNVTLSCEQNLNHDAMYWYRQDPGQGLRLIYYSQIVNDFQKGDIAEGYSVSREKKESFPLTVTSAQKNPTAFYLCASGGTVNYGYTFGSGTRLTVV.

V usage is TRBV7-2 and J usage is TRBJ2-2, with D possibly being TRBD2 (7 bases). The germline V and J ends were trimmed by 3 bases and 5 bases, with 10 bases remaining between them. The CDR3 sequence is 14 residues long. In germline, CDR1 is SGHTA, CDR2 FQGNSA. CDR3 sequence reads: CASSFEGGTGELFF. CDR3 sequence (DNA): TGTGCCAGCAGCTTCGAGGGGGGGACCGGGGAGCTGTTTTTT. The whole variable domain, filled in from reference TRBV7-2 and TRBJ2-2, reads GAGVSQSPSNKVTEKGKDVELRCDPISGHTALYWYRQSLGQGLEFLIYFQGNSAPDKSGLPSDRFSAERTGGSVSTLTIQRTQQEDSAVYLCASSFEGGTGELFFGEGSRLTVL.

CDR3 coding DNA: TGTGCCAGCAGGCCAACTAGCGGGGGATCCTACGAGCAGTACGTC. Translated: CASRPTSGGSYEQYV. V usage is TRBV28 and J usage is TRBJ2-7; 11 bases are a match to TRBD2. The CDR3 loop spans 15 amino acids. The V segment lost 6 bases and the J segment 1 base; nucleotides outside the gene matches: 5. CDR1 and CDR2 (germline): MDHEN, SYDVKM.

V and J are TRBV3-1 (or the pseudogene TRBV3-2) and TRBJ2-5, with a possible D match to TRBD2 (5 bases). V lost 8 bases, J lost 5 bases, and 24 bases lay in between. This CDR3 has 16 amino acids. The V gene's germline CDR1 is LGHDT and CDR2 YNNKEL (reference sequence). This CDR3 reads CASSPRSGRPGETQYF. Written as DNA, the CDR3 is TGTGCCAGCTCCCCAAGGAGCGGACGGCCTGGGGAGACCCAGTACTTC.

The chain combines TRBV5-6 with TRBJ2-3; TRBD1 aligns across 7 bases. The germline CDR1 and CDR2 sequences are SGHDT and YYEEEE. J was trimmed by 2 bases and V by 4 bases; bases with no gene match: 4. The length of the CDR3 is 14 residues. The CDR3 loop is CASSVDRITDTQYF. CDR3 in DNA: TGTGCCAGCAGCGTGGACAGGATCACAGATACGCAGTATTTT.

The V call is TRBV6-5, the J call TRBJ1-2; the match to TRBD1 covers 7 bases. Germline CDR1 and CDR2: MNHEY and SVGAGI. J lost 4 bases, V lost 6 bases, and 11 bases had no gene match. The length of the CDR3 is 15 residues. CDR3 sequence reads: CASSPGAGGIYGYTF. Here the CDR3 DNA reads TGTGCCAGCAGCCCGGGGGCAGGGGGGATCTATGGCTACACCTTC.

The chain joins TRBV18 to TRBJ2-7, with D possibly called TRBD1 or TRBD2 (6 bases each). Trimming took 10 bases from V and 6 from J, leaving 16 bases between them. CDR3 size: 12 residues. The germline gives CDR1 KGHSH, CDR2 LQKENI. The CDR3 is CATSHGGGEQYV. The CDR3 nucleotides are TGTGCCACCAGCCACGGAGGGGGCGAGCAGTACGTC.

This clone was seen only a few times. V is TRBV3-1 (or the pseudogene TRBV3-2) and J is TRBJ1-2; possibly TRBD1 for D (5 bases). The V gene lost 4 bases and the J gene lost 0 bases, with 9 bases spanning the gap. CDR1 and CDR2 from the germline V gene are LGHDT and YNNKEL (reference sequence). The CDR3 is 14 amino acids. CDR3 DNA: TGTGCCAGCAGCCCCGCAGGGCCTAACTATGGCTACACCTTC. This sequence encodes CASSPAGPNYGYTF.

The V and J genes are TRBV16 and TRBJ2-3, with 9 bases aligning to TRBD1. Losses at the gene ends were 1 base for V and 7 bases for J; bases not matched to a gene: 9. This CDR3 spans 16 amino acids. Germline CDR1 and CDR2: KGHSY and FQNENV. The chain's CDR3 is CASSQYGTGILNTQYF. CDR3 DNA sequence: TGTGCCAGCAGCCAATACGGGACAGGGATACTAAATACGCAGTATTTT.

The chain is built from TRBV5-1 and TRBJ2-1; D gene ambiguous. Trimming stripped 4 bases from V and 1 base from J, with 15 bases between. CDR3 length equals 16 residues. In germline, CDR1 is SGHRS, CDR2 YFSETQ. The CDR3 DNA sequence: TGCGCCAGCAGCACCTCGGGCGATCCATCCTACAATGAGCAGTTCTTC. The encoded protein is CASSTSGDPSYNEQFF.

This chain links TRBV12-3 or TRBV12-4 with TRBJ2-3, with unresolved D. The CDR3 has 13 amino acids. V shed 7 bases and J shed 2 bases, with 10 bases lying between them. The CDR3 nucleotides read TGTGCCAGCACCGACACAAACACAGATACGCAGTATTTT. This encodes CASTDTNTDTQYF.

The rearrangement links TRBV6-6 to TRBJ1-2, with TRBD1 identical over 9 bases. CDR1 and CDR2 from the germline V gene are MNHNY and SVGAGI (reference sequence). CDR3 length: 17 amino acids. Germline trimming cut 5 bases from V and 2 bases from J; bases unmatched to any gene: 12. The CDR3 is CASSRLPGQGGNYGYTF. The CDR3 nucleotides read TGTGCCAGCAGTCGACTCCCGGGACAGGGAGGCAACTATGGCTACACCTTC.

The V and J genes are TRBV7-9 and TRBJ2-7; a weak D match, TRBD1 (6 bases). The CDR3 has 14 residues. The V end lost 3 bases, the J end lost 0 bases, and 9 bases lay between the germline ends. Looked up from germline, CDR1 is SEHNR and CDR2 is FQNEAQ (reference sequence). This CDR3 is CASSLRTASYEQYV. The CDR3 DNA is TGTGCCAGCAGCTTGCGGACAGCCTCCTACGAGCAGTACGTC.